This TCR beta chain came from a study of early stage breast cancer tumors. Regarding this clone: No antigen is known for it.

Trimming removed 4 bases at V and 2 bases at J, with 7 bases between. Germline V CDR1 and CDR2: MGHRA, YSYEKL. The CDR3 consists of 13 residues. Clones were read by immunoSEQ multiplex PCR, and TCRdb kept only the in-frame ones, dropping some. The sample gives about 9,500 clones, roughly 70% of which show up once; roughly 7.1% is in the top ten. General study points: Compared with adjacent normal breast, tumors showed about 2.5-fold denser, more clonal T cells.

This rearrangement joins TRBV4-1 to TRBJ2-3; no clear D. Sequenced sample: breast tumor tissue. The TCR sequence derives from a person between 50 and 60 years old with breast cancer. CDR3 DNA: TGCGCCAGCAGCCGTCTCACCACAGATACGCAGTATTTT. The encoded protein is CASSRLTTDTQYF.